The rows below give T cell receptor beta chains drawn from one sample of a study of T cells expressing NK-cell markers. TCRdb reprocessed the 5' RACE reads, with one entry per CDR3 protein and no DNA. The specimen's table records about 550,000 distinct CDR3 sequences. The sample comprised blood T cells: a sorted CD56 or NKG2C T cell subset, CD4+ or CD8+ T cells, or bulk PBMC T cells (not recorded which). The source is a man younger than 35 in good health. CDR3s include the opening cysteine and the closing phenylalanine or tryptophan.

j_gene: TRBJ2-1
v_gene: TRBV12-3/TRBV12-4
CDR3aa: CASSLARTSGFYNEQFF

j_gene: TRBJ2-7
v_gene: TRBV7-8
CDR3aa: CASSLARFFPYEQYF

j_gene: TRBJ2-1
v_gene: TRBV24-1
CDR3aa: CATRDGTRDNEQFF

j_gene: TRBJ1-6
v_gene: TRBV9
CDR3aa: CASSAIPTGGSSPLHF

j_gene: TRBJ2-1
v_gene: TRBV12-3/TRBV12-4
CDR3aa: CASRIRFPNEQFF

j_gene: TRBJ1-3
v_gene: TRBV12-3/TRBV12-4
CDR3aa: CASSDHRNTIYF

j_gene: TRBJ2-5
v_gene: TRBV9
CDR3aa: CASSYDSQGTQYF

j_gene: TRBJ1-1
v_gene: TRBV29-1
CDR3aa: CSVERGAVEAFF

j_gene: TRBJ2-5
v_gene: TRBV7-7
CDR3aa: CASSSAGPKETQYF

j_gene: TRBJ2-3
v_gene: TRBV7-8
CDR3aa: CASSLIQRVATDTQYF

j_gene: TRBJ2-1
v_gene: TRBV20-1
CDR3aa: CSAREPGTYEQFF

j_gene: TRBJ2-1
v_gene: TRBV29-1
CDR3aa: CSVVEAYNEQFF

j_gene: TRBJ2-5
v_gene: TRBV25-1
CDR3aa: CASSVIAGVDQETQYF

j_gene: TRBJ1-2
v_gene: TRBV27
CDR3aa: CASSIDGGVYGYTF

j_gene: TRBJ2-3
v_gene: TRBV7-9
CDR3aa: CASSFTRDTVTDTQYF

j_gene: TRBJ2-3
v_gene: TRBV18
CDR3aa: CASSSTAIVASSLSDTQYF

j_gene: TRBJ2-7
v_gene: TRBV5-1
CDR3aa: CASSLAPDTHYEQYF

j_gene: TRBJ2-7
v_gene: TRBV7-8
CDR3aa: CASSLAGTSSYEQYF

j_gene: TRBJ2-1
v_gene: TRBV24-1
CDR3aa: CATSESQYNEQFF

j_gene: TRBJ2-3
v_gene: TRBV20-1
CDR3aa: CSAGTSGRAGDTQYF

j_gene: TRBJ2-6
v_gene: TRBV18
CDR3aa: CASSPPLAGGLGANVLTF

j_gene: TRBJ2-1
v_gene: TRBV7-2
CDR3aa: CASSIEGANLYNEQFF

j_gene: TRBJ2-1
v_gene: TRBV29-1
CDR3aa: CSFTPRGLEQFF

j_gene: TRBJ2-7
v_gene: TRBV20-1
CDR3aa: CSARSQLYEQYF

j_gene: TRBJ1-6
v_gene: TRBV5-1
CDR3aa: CASKPKTGYNSPLHF

j_gene: TRBJ1-2
v_gene: TRBV21-1
CDR3aa: CASSKEGERGDYGYTF

j_gene: TRBJ2-5
v_gene: TRBV24-1
CDR3aa: CATSDSKLPQYQETQYF

j_gene: TRBJ1-4
v_gene: TRBV7-9
CDR3aa: CASRPTRDRGTEYEKLFF

j_gene: TRBJ2-5
v_gene: TRBV7-6
CDR3aa: CASSLGMGGETQYF

j_gene: TRBJ1-6
v_gene: TRBV4-2
CDR3aa: CASSQVQGGNNSPLHF

j_gene: TRBJ1-1
v_gene: TRBV7-9
CDR3aa: CASSFTPGSGGRAFF

j_gene: TRBJ2-5
v_gene: TRBV6-5
CDR3aa: CASSYLREMGETQYF

j_gene: TRBJ2-1
v_gene: TRBV6-5
CDR3aa: CASSYEGEILEQFF

j_gene: TRBJ1-2
v_gene: TRBV4-2
CDR3aa: CASSQDRPGGLYGYTF

j_gene: TRBJ2-1
v_gene: TRBV20-1
CDR3aa: CSAGMVSDEQFF

j_gene: TRBJ2-5
v_gene: TRBV5-5
CDR3aa: CASSLVSIPGLTQYF

j_gene: TRBJ2-2
v_gene: TRBV6-2/TRBV6-3
CDR3aa: CATHNLAVTGELFF

j_gene: TRBJ1-4
v_gene: TRBV12-3/TRBV12-4
CDR3aa: CASGRREEKLFF

j_gene: TRBJ2-2
v_gene: TRBV5-1
CDR3aa: CASLGPSNTGELFF

j_gene: TRBJ2-2
v_gene: TRBV24-1
CDR3aa: CATSDRKGWDTGELFF

j_gene: TRBJ2-7
v_gene: TRBV7-2
CDR3aa: CASSLSPHEQYF

j_gene: TRBJ2-3
v_gene: TRBV29-1
CDR3aa: CSALRGGLPDTQYF

j_gene: TRBJ2-3
v_gene: TRBV18
CDR3aa: CASSATAGPTDTQYF

j_gene: TRBJ2-6
v_gene: TRBV21-1
CDR3aa: CASSKPGQGASGANVLTF

j_gene: TRBJ2-3
v_gene: TRBV6-5
CDR3aa: CASRGGTPSTDTQYF

j_gene: TRBJ2-1
v_gene: TRBV9
CDR3aa: CASSFLSKAGVTYNEQFF

j_gene: TRBJ2-7
v_gene: TRBV27
CDR3aa: CASSTRDGLWDEQYF

j_gene: TRBJ2-1
v_gene: TRBV5-1
CDR3aa: CASSWTETSGRADEQFF

j_gene: TRBJ1-1
v_gene: TRBV29-1
CDR3aa: CSVDGGRANTEAFF

j_gene: TRBJ1-1
v_gene: TRBV20-1
CDR3aa: CSAPQGRRNTEAFF

j_gene: TRBJ1-6
v_gene: TRBV28
CDR3aa: CASSPTQGHPLHF

j_gene: TRBJ1-4
v_gene: TRBV4-1
CDR3aa: CASSHPGGERNEKLFF

j_gene: TRBJ2-7
v_gene: TRBV11-1
CDR3aa: CASSPAGRSEQYF

j_gene: TRBJ2-2
v_gene: TRBV5-1
CDR3aa: CASSSLRPGRWDTGELFF

j_gene: TRBJ2-7
v_gene: TRBV12-3/TRBV12-4
CDR3aa: CASRTGPLEQYF

j_gene: TRBJ1-2
v_gene: TRBV5-1
CDR3aa: CASSLRQGVAGYTF

j_gene: TRBJ2-7
v_gene: TRBV15
CDR3aa: CATSRGQKGANEQYF

j_gene: TRBJ2-3
v_gene: TRBV9
CDR3aa: CASSSWDRLAQYF

j_gene: TRBJ2-1
v_gene: TRBV12-3/TRBV12-4
CDR3aa: CASSPQPPGLQFF

j_gene: TRBJ2-1
v_gene: TRBV12-3/TRBV12-4
CDR3aa: CAITRDYHNEQFF